This T cell receptor (beta chain) was identified in a study of T cell repertoires in cytomegalovirus infection. The wider study: Public TCR beta signatures were indicative of both CMV infection and a matching HLA type. Findings and caveats of the study: Summed frequency of public TCR beta families distinguished CMV carriers with the relevant HLA. The study found HLA-C-restricted CMV-specific TCR beta clonotypes dominating the ex vivo response.

TCRdb passed the reads through MiXCR, listing each CDR3 protein once. Among about 490,000 distinct CDR3 sequences listed, approximately 25% were seen once. Worth noting for this clonotype: What it binds is not known.

This CDR3 comprises 17 residues. Trimming cost V 6 bases and J 4 bases, with 24 bases left between them. Germline V gives CDR1 MNHEY, CDR2 SMNVEV (reference sequence). V and J are TRBV27 and TRBJ1-1, with D possibly being TRBD1 (6 bases). Sequencing was carried out using PBMCs. The sequence came from a human donor in good health (CMV status not recorded). Some clones in this sample may be carry-over from other donors' samples. CDR3 residues: CASRYYGGGGIGTEAFF. The CDR3 DNA is TGTGCCAGCAGATATTACGGGGGGGGGGGCATAGGCACTGAAGCTTTCTTT.